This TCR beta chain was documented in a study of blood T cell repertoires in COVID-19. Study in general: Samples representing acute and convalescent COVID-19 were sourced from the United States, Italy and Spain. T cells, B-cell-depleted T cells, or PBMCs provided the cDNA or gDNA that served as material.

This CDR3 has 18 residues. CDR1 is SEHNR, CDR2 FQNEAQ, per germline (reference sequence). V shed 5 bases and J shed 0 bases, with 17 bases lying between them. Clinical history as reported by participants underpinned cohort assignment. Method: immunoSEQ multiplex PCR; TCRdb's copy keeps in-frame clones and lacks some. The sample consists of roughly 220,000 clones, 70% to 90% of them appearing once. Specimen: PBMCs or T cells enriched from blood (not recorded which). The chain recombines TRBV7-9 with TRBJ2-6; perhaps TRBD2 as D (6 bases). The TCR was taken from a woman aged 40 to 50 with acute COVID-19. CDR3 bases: TGTGCCAGCAGCCCGGCGGGGTTTTGGGACTCTGGGGCCAACGTCCTGACTTTC. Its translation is CASSPAGFWDSGANVLTF.